This entry describes one T cell receptor beta chain. Its antigen remains unidentified. The CDR3 totals 13 residues. CDR1 LNHDA and CDR2 SQIVND come from the germline V gene (reference sequence). Germline trimming cut 7 bases from V and 6 bases from J; bases unmatched to any gene: 4. Time point in this sample: newly diagnosed GD, antithyroid drugs for less than 3 months. TCR sequences were obtained from RNA taken from PBMCs. These data originate in a study of regulatory T cells in long-lasting Graves disease. Arm-PCR of CDR3 regions with iRepertoire HTBI primers generated TCR beta libraries. TCRdb itself ran the multiplex PCR reads through MiXCR, one entry per CDR3 protein. The sample contains 550,000 or so distinct CDR3 sequences, more than 10% of which appear only once. Points from the study as a whole: When disease was persistent, TRBV28, TRBJ1-2 and TRBJ2-5 were the favored segments.

A further study also used this sample, focusing on T cells in Graves' hyperthyroidism and ophthalmopathy. That report notes: The study excluded patients with uncontrolled infection, other autoimmune disease, pregnancy or lactation. Also found in blood were most expanded thyroid clonotypes above 0.001. In the analysis, a 13 V-J model separated ophthalmopathy from stable hyperthyroidism.

This TCR derives from a woman aged 30 to 39 with Graves disease. This sample comprised peripheral blood mononuclear cells (PBMCs), obtained at new diagnosis, from a patient treated with antithyroid drugs. The chain joins TRBV19 to TRBJ1-5, with 9 bases aligning to TRBD1. CDR3 protein: CASKEQGAQPQHF. In DNA, the CDR3 is TGTGCCAGTAAGGAACAGGGGGCTCAGCCCCAGCATTTT.